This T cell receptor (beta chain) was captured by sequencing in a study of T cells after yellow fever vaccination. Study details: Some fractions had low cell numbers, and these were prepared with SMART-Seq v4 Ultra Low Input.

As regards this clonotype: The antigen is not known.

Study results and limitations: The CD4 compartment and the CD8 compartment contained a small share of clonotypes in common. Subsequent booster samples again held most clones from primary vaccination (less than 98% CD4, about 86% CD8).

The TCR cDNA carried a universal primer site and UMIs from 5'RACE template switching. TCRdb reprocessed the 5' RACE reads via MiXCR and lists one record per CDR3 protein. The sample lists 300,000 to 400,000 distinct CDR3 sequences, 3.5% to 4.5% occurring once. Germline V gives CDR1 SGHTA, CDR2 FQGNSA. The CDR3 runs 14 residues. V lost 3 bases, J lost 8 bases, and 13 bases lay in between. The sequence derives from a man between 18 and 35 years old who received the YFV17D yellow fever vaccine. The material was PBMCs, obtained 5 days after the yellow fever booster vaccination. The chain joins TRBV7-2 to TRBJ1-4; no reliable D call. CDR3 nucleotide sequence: TGTGCCAGCAGCTTTAGGCCTGGCCAGGAAAAACTGTTTTTT. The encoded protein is CASSFRPGQEKLFF.